The present T cell receptor beta chain was sequenced within a study of early T cells in non-severe SARS-CoV-2 infection. This clonotype was observed at least ten times. The CDR3 has 12 residues. Trimming left V 2 bases short and J 7 bases short, with 11 bases between. Germline V gene lookup returns CDR1 GTSNPN and CDR2 SVGIG (reference sequence). MiXCR, applied by TCRdb to the 5' RACE reads, yields one record per CDR3 protein. This table holds 30,000 to 40,000 distinct CDR3 sequences, 4.6% found once. The V gene is TRBV30, the J gene TRBJ1-1; no clear D gene. The receptor was isolated from an adult who was a healthcare worker with PCR-confirmed SARS-CoV-2 infection or an uninfected control (not recorded which). Material for sequencing was whole blood. In nucleotides, the CDR3 is TGTGCCTGGAGTAGACAATCGGGTGAAGCTTTCTTT. As protein: CAWSRQSGEAFF.